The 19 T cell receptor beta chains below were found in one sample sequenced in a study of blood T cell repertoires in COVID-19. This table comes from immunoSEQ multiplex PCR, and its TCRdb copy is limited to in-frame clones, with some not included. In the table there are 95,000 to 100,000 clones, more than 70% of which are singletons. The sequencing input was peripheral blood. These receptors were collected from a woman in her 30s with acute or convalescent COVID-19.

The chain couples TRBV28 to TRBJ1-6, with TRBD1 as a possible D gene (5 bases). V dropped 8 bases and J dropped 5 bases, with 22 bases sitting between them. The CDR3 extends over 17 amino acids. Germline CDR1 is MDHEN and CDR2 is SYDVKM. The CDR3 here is CASGYQDKWVDNSPLHF. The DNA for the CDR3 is TGTGCCAGCGGTTATCAGGACAAGTGGGTAGATAATTCACCCCTCCACTTT.

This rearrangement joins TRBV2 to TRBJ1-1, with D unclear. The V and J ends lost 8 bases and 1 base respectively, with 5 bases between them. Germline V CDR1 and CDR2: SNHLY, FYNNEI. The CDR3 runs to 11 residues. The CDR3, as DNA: TGTGCCAGCGTCTGGAACACTGAAGCTTTCTTT. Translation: CASVWNTEAFF.

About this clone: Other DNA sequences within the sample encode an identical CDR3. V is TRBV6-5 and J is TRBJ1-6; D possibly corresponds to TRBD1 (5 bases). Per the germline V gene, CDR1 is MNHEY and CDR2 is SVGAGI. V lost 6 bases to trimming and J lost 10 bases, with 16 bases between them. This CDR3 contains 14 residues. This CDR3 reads CASSLLGGGSPLHF. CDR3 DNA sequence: TGTGCCAGCAGCCTCCTGGGGGGTGGCTCACCCCTCCACTTT.

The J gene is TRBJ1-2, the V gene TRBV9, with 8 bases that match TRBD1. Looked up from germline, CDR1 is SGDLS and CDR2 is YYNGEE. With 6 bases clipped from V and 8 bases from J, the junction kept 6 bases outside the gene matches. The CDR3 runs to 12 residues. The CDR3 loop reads CASTGQGQGYTF. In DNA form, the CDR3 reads TGTGCCAGCACCGGACAGGGCCAGGGCTACACCTTC.

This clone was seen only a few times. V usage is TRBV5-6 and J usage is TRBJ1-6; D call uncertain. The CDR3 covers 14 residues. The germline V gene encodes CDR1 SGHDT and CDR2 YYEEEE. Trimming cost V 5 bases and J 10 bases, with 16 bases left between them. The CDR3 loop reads CASSLLPPRSPLHF. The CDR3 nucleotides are TGTGCCAGCAGTCTACTTCCGCCACGATCACCCCTCCACTTT.

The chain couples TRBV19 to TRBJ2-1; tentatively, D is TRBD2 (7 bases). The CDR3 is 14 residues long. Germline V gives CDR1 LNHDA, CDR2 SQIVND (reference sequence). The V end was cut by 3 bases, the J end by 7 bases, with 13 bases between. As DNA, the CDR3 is TGTGCCAGTAGTATTCCCGGGGGGCGTAATGAGCAGTTCTTC. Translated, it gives CASSIPGGRNEQFF.

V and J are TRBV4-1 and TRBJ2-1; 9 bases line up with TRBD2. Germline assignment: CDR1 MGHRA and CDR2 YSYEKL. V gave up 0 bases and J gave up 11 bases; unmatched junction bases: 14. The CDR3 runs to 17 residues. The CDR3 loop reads CASSQDGTSGGPPKQFF. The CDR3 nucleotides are TGCGCCAGCAGCCAAGATGGGACCAGCGGGGGGCCCCCGAAGCAGTTCTTC.

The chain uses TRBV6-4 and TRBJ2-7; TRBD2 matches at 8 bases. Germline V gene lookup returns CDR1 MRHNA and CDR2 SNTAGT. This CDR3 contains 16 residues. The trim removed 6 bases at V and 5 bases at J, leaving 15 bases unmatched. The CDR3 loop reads CASRVSGGPPSNEQYF. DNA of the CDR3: TGTGCCAGCAGGGTCAGCGGGGGCCCCCCTTCCAACGAGCAGTACTTC.

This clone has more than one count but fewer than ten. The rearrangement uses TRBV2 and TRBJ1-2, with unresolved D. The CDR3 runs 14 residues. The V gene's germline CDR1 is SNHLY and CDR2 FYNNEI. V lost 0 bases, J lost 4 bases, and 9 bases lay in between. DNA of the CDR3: TGTGCCAGCAGTGAAGCGGAGGGAGGCTATGGCTACACCTTC. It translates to CASSEAEGGYGYTF.

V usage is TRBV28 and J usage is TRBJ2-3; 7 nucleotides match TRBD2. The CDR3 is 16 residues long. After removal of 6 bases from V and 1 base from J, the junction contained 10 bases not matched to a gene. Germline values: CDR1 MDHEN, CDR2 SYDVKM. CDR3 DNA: TGTGCCAGCAGGACCTGGAGCGGGGAAGGCACAGATACGCAGTATTTT. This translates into CASRTWSGEGTDTQYF.

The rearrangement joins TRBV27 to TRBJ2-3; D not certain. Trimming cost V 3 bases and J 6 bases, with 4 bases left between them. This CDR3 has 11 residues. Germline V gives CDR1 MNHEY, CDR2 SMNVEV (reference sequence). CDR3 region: CASSFSDTQYF. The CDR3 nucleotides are TGTGCCAGCAGTTTCTCCGATACGCAGTATTTT.

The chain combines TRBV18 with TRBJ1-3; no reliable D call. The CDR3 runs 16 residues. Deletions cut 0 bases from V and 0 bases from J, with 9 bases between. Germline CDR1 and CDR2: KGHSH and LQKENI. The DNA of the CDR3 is TGTGCCAGCTCACCACCATCAGGCCTCTCTGGAAACACCATATATTTT. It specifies CASSPPSGLSGNTIYF. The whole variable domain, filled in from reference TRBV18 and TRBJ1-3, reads NAGVMQNPRHLVRRRGQEARLRCSPMKGHSHVYWYRQLPEEGLKFMVYLQKENIIDESGMPKERFSAEFPKEGPSILRIQQVVRGDSAAYFCASSPPSGLSGNTIYFGEGSWLTVV.

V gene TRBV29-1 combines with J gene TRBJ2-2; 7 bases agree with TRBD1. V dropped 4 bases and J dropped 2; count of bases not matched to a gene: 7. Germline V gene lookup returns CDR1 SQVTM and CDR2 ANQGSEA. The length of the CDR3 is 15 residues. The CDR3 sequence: CSVVWGQKNTGELFF. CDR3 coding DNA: TGCAGCGTTGTATGGGGACAGAAAAACACCGGGGAGCTGTTTTTT.

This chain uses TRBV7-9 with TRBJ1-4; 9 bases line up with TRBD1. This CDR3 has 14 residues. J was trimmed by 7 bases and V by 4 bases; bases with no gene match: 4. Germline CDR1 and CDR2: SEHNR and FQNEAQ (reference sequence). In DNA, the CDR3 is TGTGCCAGCAGCTCGACAGGGGGTGTTGAAAAACTGTTTTTT. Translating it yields CASSSTGGVEKLFF.

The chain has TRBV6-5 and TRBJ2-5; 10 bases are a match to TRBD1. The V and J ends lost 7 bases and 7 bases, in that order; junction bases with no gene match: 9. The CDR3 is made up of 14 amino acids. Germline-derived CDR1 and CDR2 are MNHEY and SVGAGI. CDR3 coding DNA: TGTGCCAGCAAGATCCTGACAGGGGGCTTGACCCAGTACTTC. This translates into CASKILTGGLTQYF.

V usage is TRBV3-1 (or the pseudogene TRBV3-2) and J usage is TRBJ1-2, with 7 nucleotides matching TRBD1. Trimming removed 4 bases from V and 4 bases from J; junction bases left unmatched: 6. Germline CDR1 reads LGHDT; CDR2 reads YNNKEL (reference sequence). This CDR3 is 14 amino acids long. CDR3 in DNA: TGTGCCAGCAGCCTGGGACAGCGGCTCTATGGCTACACCTTC. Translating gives CASSLGQRLYGYTF.

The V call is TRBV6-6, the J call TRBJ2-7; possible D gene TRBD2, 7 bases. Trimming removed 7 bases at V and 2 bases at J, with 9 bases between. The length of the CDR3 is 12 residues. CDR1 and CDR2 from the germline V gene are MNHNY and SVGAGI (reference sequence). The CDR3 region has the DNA TGTGCCAGCATGCGGGGGCCCTACGAGCAGTACTTC. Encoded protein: CASMRGPYEQYF.

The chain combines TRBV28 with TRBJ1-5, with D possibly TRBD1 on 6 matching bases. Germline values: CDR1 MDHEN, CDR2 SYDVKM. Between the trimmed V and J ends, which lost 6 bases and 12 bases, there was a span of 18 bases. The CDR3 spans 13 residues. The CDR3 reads CASSSGTGFVQHF. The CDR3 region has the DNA TGTGCCAGCAGCTCTGGCACAGGGTTTGTCCAGCATTTT. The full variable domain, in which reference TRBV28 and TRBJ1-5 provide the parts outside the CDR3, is DVKVTQSSRYLVKRTGEKVFLECVQDMDHENMFWYRQDPGLGLRLIYFSYDVKMKEKGDIPEGYSVSREKKERFSLILESASTNQTSMYLCASSSGTGFVQHFGDGTRLSIL.

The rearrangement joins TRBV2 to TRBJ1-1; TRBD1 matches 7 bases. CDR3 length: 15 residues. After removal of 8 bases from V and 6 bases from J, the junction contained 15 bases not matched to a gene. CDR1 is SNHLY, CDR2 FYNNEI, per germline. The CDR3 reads CASGGNRDSPPEAFF. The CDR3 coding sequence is TGTGCCAGCGGGGGGAACCGGGACAGCCCACCTGAAGCTTTCTTT.